The next 16 T cell receptor beta chains were all read from a single sample in a study of tumor-infiltrating lymphocytes in oesophageal squamous cell carcinoma. TCRdb re-derived calls from the PCR reads in MiXCR, one entry per CDR3 protein. The sample holds roughly 12,000 distinct CDR3 sequences, over 50% seen once. The source material was esophageal tumor tissue. These receptors originate from a male donor with esophageal squamous cell carcinoma.

V gene TRBV7-2 combines with J gene TRBJ2-6; D not certain. This CDR3 has 12 residues. The V and J ends lost 9 bases and 4 bases respectively, with 7 bases between them. Per the germline V gene, CDR1 is SGHTA and CDR2 is FQGNSA. CDR3 nucleotide sequence: TGTGCCAGAACCAGGGGGGCCAACGTCCTGACTTTC. Translated: CARTRGANVLTF. Full variable domain (missing parts from reference TRBV7-2 and TRBJ2-6): GAGVSQSPSNKVTEKGKDVELRCDPISGHTALYWYRQSLGQGLEFLIYFQGNSAPDKSGLPSDRFSAERTGGSVSTLTIQRTQQEDSAVYLCARTRGANVLTFGAGSRLTVL.

The gene calls are TRBV10-2 and TRBJ2-3; the match to TRBD1 covers 8 bases. The DNA end is more similar to TRBJ2-1, so the J call may be wrong. Germline lookup yields CDR1 WSHSY and CDR2 SAAADI. The CDR3 spans 13 residues. The CDR3 loop is CASRTGVYNEQFF. In nucleotides, the CDR3 is TGCGCCAGCAGGACAGGGGTTTACAATGAGCAGTTCTTC.

J is TRBJ2-1 and V is TRBV7-4; a possible D gene is TRBD2 (5 bases). Germline V CDR1 and CDR2: SGHVT, SQSDAQ. The CDR3 covers 17 residues. V lost 5 bases to trimming and J lost 5 bases, with 22 bases between them. CDR3 region: CASSTASDLARNNEQFF. The CDR3 DNA is TGTGCCAGCAGCACCGCTTCTGATCTAGCTCGGAACAATGAGCAGTTCTTC.

The chain has TRBV5-4 and TRBJ2-5; no clear D. From germline, CDR1 is SGHNT and CDR2 YYREEE (reference sequence). The CDR3 runs to 13 residues. V shed 1 base and J shed 2 bases, with 6 bases lying between them. The CDR3, as DNA: TGTGCCAGCAGCTTGCGGCTTCAAGAGACCCAGTACTTC. This sequence encodes CASSLRLQETQYF. Based on the CDR3 plus reference TRBV5-4 and TRBJ2-5, the full variable domain is ETGVTQSPTHLIKTRGQQVTLRCSSQSGHNTVSWYQQALGQGPQFIFQYYREEENGRGNFPPRFSGLQFPNYSSELNVNALELDDSALYLCASSLRLQETQYFGPGTRLLVL.

This clonotype was counted ten times or more. A much larger clone sits a single nucleotide away, making a read error possible. The chain joins TRBV28 to TRBJ2-5, with D unclear. The CDR3 loop spans 15 amino acids. CDR1 and CDR2 (germline): MDHEN, SYDVKM. The germline V and J ends were trimmed by 3 bases and 11 bases, with 22 bases remaining between them. CDR3 in amino acids: CASSFRPWKKGEQYF. In DNA form, the CDR3 reads TGTGCCAGCAGTTTTAGGCCCTGGAAGAAAGGTGAGCAGTACTTC. Using reference TRBV28 and TRBJ2-5 for the parts outside the CDR3, the full variable domain is DVKVTQSSRYLVKRTGEKVFLECVQDMDHENMFWYRQDPGLGLRLIYFSYDVKMKEKGDIPEGYSVSREKKERFSLILESASTNQTSMYLCASSFRPWKKGEQYFGPGTRLLVL.

This chain links TRBV27 with TRBJ1-1, with D possibly being TRBD1 (6 bases). V gave up 6 bases and J gave up 0 bases, with 11 bases separating them. Germline V gene data show CDR1 as MNHEY and CDR2 as SMNVEV (reference sequence). The CDR3 has 14 amino acids. CDR3 amino acids: CASRWTALNTEAFF. The CDR3 coding sequence is TGTGCCAGCAGGTGGACAGCCTTGAACACTGAAGCTTTCTTT.

Regarding this clonotype: The junction departs from the called germline gene at one end, perhaps through a read error. CDR3 amino acids: CASSPRSGQGPGGQFF. The CDR3 region has the DNA TGTGCTAGCAGCCCGCGCTCGGGACAGGGCCCCGGGGGGCAGTTCTTC. The chain couples TRBV7-6 to TRBJ2-1; 9 positions agree with TRBD1. Germline CDR1 is SGHVS and CDR2 is FNYEAQ. The CDR3 has 16 amino acids.

The chain couples TRBV5-4 to TRBJ2-5, with 8 nucleotides matching TRBD2. CDR1 SGHNT and CDR2 YYREEE come from the germline V gene (reference sequence). Trimming removed 3 bases from V and 5 bases from J; junction bases left unmatched: 6. This CDR3 spans 14 amino acids. The CDR3 nucleotides are TGTGCCAGCAGCTCCTCCGGGGGGGGCGAGACCCAGTACTTC. As protein: CASSSSGGGETQYF. Complete variable domain (other parts from reference TRBV5-4 and TRBJ2-5): ETGVTQSPTHLIKTRGQQVTLRCSSQSGHNTVSWYQQALGQGPQFIFQYYREEENGRGNFPPRFSGLQFPNYSSELNVNALELDDSALYLCASSSSGGGETQYFGPGTRLLVL.

This clonotype was seen ten or more times. The chain couples TRBV28 to TRBJ2-6; maybe TRBD2 (6 bases). Germline CDR1 reads MDHEN; CDR2 reads SYDVKM. The CDR3 consists of 17 residues. The ends were cut back, 2 bases at V and 0 bases at J, with 11 bases in the middle. The CDR3 loop is CASSLGGSASGANVLTF. The DNA of the CDR3 is TGTGCCAGCAGTTTAGGAGGGTCCGCCTCTGGGGCCAACGTCCTGACTTTC. The entire variable domain, with the rest obtained from reference TRBV28 and TRBJ2-6, is as follows: DVKVTQSSRYLVKRTGEKVFLECVQDMDHENMFWYRQDPGLGLRLIYFSYDVKMKEKGDIPEGYSVSREKKERFSLILESASTNQTSMYLCASSLGGSASGANVLTFGAGSRLTVL.

In its sample, this clonotype was seen a few times. As the CDR3 is not closed by the conserved phenylalanine or tryptophan, this likely results from a read error. The DNA is omitted, as the CDR3 cannot be located on it reliably, and the CDR3 follows TCRdb's listing. The chain joins TRBV11-2 to TRBJ2-5; the table gives TRBD1 as D, unverified against the DNA. Germline V gene sequence: CDR1 SGHAT, CDR2 FQNNGV. The CDR3 numbers 15 amino acids, ends counted. CDR3: CASSLDRVYGYTFGS.

The V and J genes are TRBV11-2 and TRBJ2-3; 7 bases match TRBD2. The CDR3 is made up of 17 amino acids. The V and J ends lost 1 base and 0 bases, in that order; junction bases with no gene match: 7. The germline gives CDR1 SGHAT, CDR2 FQNNGV. The CDR3 DNA sequence: TGTGCCAGCAGCTTAGGTACGGCTAGCGGAAGCACAGATACGCAGTATTTT. Its protein product is CASSLGTASGSTDTQYF.

The CDR3 sequence: CASSRRLSQETQYF. CDR3 bases: TGTGCCAGCAGCCGTAGACTCTCTCAAGAGACCCAGTACTTC. The gene calls are TRBV7-2 and TRBJ2-5; D call uncertain. This CDR3 spans 14 amino acids. Deletions cut 5 bases from V and 2 bases from J, with 12 bases between. The germline CDR1 and CDR2 sequences are SGHTA and FQGNSA.

Of note for this clonotype: The junction and the germline gene differ at one end; a read error may be behind it. The chain uses TRBV7-2 and TRBJ2-7; D may be TRBD2 (6 bases). From germline, CDR1 is SGHTA and CDR2 FQGNSA. The CDR3 sequence is 16 residues long. The CDR3 sequence: CASSLRGGIESYEQYF. The CDR3 bases are TGTGCCAGCAGCTTAAGGGGCGGGATCGAATCCTACGAGCAGTACTTT.

The table lists this clonotype with a few counts. The CDR3 DNA reads as TGTGCCAGCAGCCAGACTAGCGGGCCCATGGATGAGCAGTTCTTC. Amino acid sequence: CASSQTSGPMDEQFF. This chain connects TRBV7-2 to TRBJ2-7, with 10 bases aligning to TRBD2. The J call may be mistaken, given a closer DNA end match to TRBJ2-1. Germline-derived CDR1 and CDR2 are SGHTA and FQGNSA. The CDR3 is 15 amino acids.

By share, this clonotype counts as medium-sized. The V gene is TRBV27, the J gene TRBJ2-3; TRBD1 might be the D (6 bases). Germline V gene lookup returns CDR1 MNHEY and CDR2 SMNVEV (reference sequence). Trimming left V 4 bases short and J 2 bases short, with 10 bases between. The CDR3 is made up of 14 amino acids. CDR3 in amino acids: CASSWQGFTDTQYF. CDR3 nucleotide sequence: TGTGCCAGCAGTTGGCAGGGGTTCACAGATACGCAGTATTTT.

The rearrangement links TRBV7-2 to TRBJ2-5; D possibly corresponds to TRBD2 (6 bases). The J call is in doubt because the DNA end fits TRBJ2-1 better. CDR3 length: 15 amino acids. From germline, CDR1 is SGHTA and CDR2 FQGNSA. The CDR3 DNA sequence: TGTGCCAGCAGCTTCTCGGCCGGGAGTCAAGAGACCCAGTTCTTC. It specifies CASSFSAGSQETQFF.